This TCR beta chain stems from a study of Graves' ophthalmopathy and Graves' hyperthyroidism. Study-wide findings and caveats: A 13-signature model separated ophthalmopathy from stable hyperthyroidism, reaching 85% to 90% sensitivity and about 81% specificity cross-validated.

Patients were excluded if they had other autoimmune diseases or uncontrolled infections, and likewise if pregnancy or lactation applied. Clinical symptoms, serum thyroxine, TRAb, thyroid ultrasound and orbital computed tomography were relied on for diagnosis. PBMCs came from 10 ml of fresh peripheral blood. This clonotype was observed a few times. Its antigen is still unknown. The germline V gene has CDR1 LGHNA and CDR2 YNFKEQ. V shed 0 bases and J shed 1 base, with 24 bases lying between them. This CDR3 region has 20 residues. RNA served as the template for amplifying TCR beta CDR3 regions. In the first round, RT-PCR was carried out with HTBI primers, and a multiplex PCR formed the second round. TCRdb reanalysed the multiplex PCR reads using MiXCR and keeps one entry per CDR3 protein. The sample has some 380,000 distinct CDR3 sequences; 15% are singletons.

This sequence joins TRBV4-2 and TRBJ1-1; D is unresolved. This TCR was recovered from a woman between 18 and 29 years old with stable Graves' hyperthyroidism. Sequencing was performed on peripheral blood. The CDR3 protein is CASSQESLGSAREGNTEAFF. In nucleotides, the CDR3 is TGTGCCAGCAGCCAAGAGAGTTTGGGGTCTGCCCGTGAGGGGAACACTGAAGCTTTCTTT.